Detailed here is one T cell receptor (beta chain). Trimming stripped 4 bases from V and 2 bases from J, with 9 bases between. The CDR3 sequence is 12 residues long. Germline V lookup: CDR1 SQVTM, CDR2 ANQGSEA. The data derive from a study of T-cell reconstitution after alpha-beta-depleted transplantation in children. It was with unique molecular identifiers that the TCRbeta library was prepared. TCRdb ran MiXCR on the PCR reads and lists one entry per CDR3 protein. The top ten hold 2.5% to 3.5% of the sample, which has nearly 550,000 distinct CDR3 sequences, 15% to 20% seen once. This specimen was PBMCs from the stem cell graft donor, taken from the stem cell graft. The chain links TRBV29-1 to TRBJ2-7; D remains ambiguous. The clonotype originates from a human donor who donated a stem cell graft to a child with acute lymphoblastic leukemia. This CDR3 reads CSVVDQTYEQYF. The CDR3 region has the DNA TGCAGCGTTGTTGACCAGACCTACGAGCAGTACTTC.